This T cell receptor beta chain derives from a study of cytomegalovirus exposure and HLA in healthy donors. Study-level findings and limits: The authors assumed roughly uniform sequencing depth across donors for presence/absence analyses. TCR beta V segments were, for the most part, productive about 90% or about 30% of the time in an earlier analysis. Information on immune exposure was restricted to one variable (CMV serostatus).

Primers: 60 Vbeta forward and 13 Jbeta reverse. TCRdb's table, derived via immunoSEQ multiplex PCR, lists solely in-frame clones and lacks some. The table shows some 150,000 clones, with around 90% occurring only once. Germline-derived CDR1 and CDR2 are LNHDA and SQIVND (reference sequence). Trimming took 5 bases from V and 4 from J; bases not matched to a gene: 6. This CDR3 region has 14 residues. Worth noting for this clone: The antigen is unknown.

The specimen was PBMCs. The TCR comes from a young woman in good health and CMV-seronegative. The rearrangement joins TRBV19 to TRBJ2-5, with TRBD2 identical over 8 bases. The CDR3 coding sequence is TGTGCCAGTAGTCCCGGGGGGGCGTTAGAGACCCAGTACTTC. This codes for CASSPGGALETQYF.